This T cell receptor (beta chain) was recorded in a study of Ad26.COV2.S vaccination and SARS-CoV-2 variants. Libraries were prepared by immunoSEQ multiplex PCR; TCRdb keeps only in-frame clonotypes and omits some of them. The repertoire holds roughly 390,000 clones, with less than 90% as singletons. Documented treatment: about 20 received Ad26.COV2.S at low or high dose, single or two shots; several received placebo; per-sample allocation not given. Following the first vaccine or placebo injection, samples were taken on day 63. Trimming left V 2 bases short and J 8 bases short, with 15 bases between. This CDR3 has 15 amino acids. CDR1 is SEHNR and CDR2 is FQNEAQ in the germline V gene (reference sequence).

The sequence derives from a person between 18 and 59 years old who received the Ad26.COV2.S COVID-19 vaccine or a placebo. The rearrangement joins TRBV7-9 to TRBJ1-4; D gene uncertain. This sample comprised peripheral blood, obtained in a trial of Ad26.COV2.S vaccine versus placebo. Here the CDR3 reads CASSLSVAGEEKLFF. Written as DNA, the CDR3 is TGTGCCAGCAGCTTATCGGTGGCAGGAGAGGAAAAACTGTTTTTT.